A selection of T cell receptor beta chains follows, all from one sample in a study of control samples from healthy donors and cancer patients. The protocol was immunoSEQ multiplex PCR, while the TCRdb copy is restricted to in-frame clones and leaves out a portion. Of roughly 93,000 clones in the sample, about 89% are singletons; the top ten hold less than 10%. Sequencing was done on a sample of PBMCs. The source is a woman between 45 and 60 years old with colorectal cancer. Each CDR3 is given with its conserved first and last residue. The D gene is left open where the match is weak. The size of a clone is reported for some rows only, either as once, few or many, or as a class for expanded clones.

.	TRBJ2-6	.	TRBV5-1	CASSLPYTGANVLTF	TGCGCCAGCAGCTTGCCTTACACTGGGGCCAACGTCCTGACTTTC
.	TRBJ2-2	.	TRBV18	CASSPPGGGAGELFF	TGTGCCAGCTCACCACCCGGGGGCGGGGCCGGGGAGCTGTTTTTT
.	TRBJ2-5	TRBD2	TRBV6-6	CASSPHRGGTPGGGQETQYF	TGTGCCAGCAGTCCACATCGGGGAGGGACTCCTGGCGGGGGGCAAGAGACCCAGTACTTC
.	TRBJ1-4	.	TRBV15	CATSGRGAFAEKLFF	TGTGCCACCAGCGGCCGGGGGGCTTTCGCAGAAAAACTGTTTTTT
.	TRBJ1-3	.	TRBV12-3/TRBV12-4	CASSLEGLAIYF	TGTGCCAGCAGTTTAGAGGGTCTGGCCATATATTTT
.	TRBJ1-6	.	TRBV30	CAWSETPNSPLHF	TGTGCCTGGAGCGAGACTCCCAACTCACCCCTCCACTTT
once	TRBJ2-3	TRBD1	TRBV2	CASSGQGGENTQYF	TGTGCCAGCTCGGGACAGGGGGGCGAGAATACGCAGTATTTT
.	TRBJ1-6	.	TRBV21-1	CASSRLGDRRNSPLHF	TGTGCCAGCAGCCGGCTTGGGGACAGGAGAAATTCACCCCTCCACTTT
.	TRBJ2-1	.	TRBV6-2/TRBV6-3	CASSLPSPLREQFF	TGTGCCAGCAGCCTCCCGAGCCCGTTGCGGGAGCAGTTCTTC
.	TRBJ1-1	.	TRBV15	CATSREPQGVGAFF	TGTGCCACCAGCAGAGAGCCGCAAGGGGTCGGAGCTTTCTTT
.	TRBJ1-2	TRBD1	TRBV6-5	CASSPTTGAQSGYTF	TGTGCCAGCAGTCCAACGACAGGGGCCCAGTCCGGCTACACCTTC
.	TRBJ1-1	.	TRBV2	CASSPQEINTEAFF	TGTGCCAGCAGTCCTCAGGAAATAAACACTGAAGCTTTCTTT
.	TRBJ1-4	.	TRBV2	CASSESGVGEKLFF	TGTGCCAGCAGTGAATCAGGGGTTGGTGAAAAACTGTTTTTT
once	TRBJ2-3	.	TRBV19	CASSTDLKGTDTQYF	TGTGCCAGTAGTACTGACCTGAAGGGTACAGATACGCAGTATTTT
once	TRBJ2-5	.	TRBV2	CASSESGPLTTQYF	TGTGCCAGCAGTGAATCGGGACCCCTGACGACCCAGTACTTC
.	TRBJ2-5	.	TRBV5-1	CASRHGGGAQETQYF	TGCGCCAGCAGGCATGGCGGTGGGGCACAAGAGACCCAGTACTTC
.	TRBJ1-1	.	TRBV6-5	CASSPLLGFTEAFF	TGTGCCAGCAGTCCCCTACTAGGGTTCACTGAAGCTTTCTTT
.	TRBJ2-1	TRBD2	TRBV7-3	CASSSWTSGYNEQFF	TGTGCCAGCAGCTCTTGGACTAGCGGCTACAATGAGCAGTTCTTC
few	TRBJ2-3	.	TRBV7-8	CASSLGGIGGADTQYF	TGTGCCAGCAGCTTAGGTGGTATCGGGGGTGCAGATACGCAGTATTTT
.	TRBJ2-5	.	TRBV24-1	CATSDPRTDKQETQYF	TGTGCCACCAGTGATCCAAGGACGGACAAACAAGAGACCCAGTACTTC
.	TRBJ1-2	.	TRBV12-3/TRBV12-4	CASSYLANYGYTF	TGTGCCAGCAGCTATTTAGCTAACTATGGCTACACCTTC
once	TRBJ2-5	TRBD2	TRBV5-1	CASSSTLAGAQETQYF	TGCGCCAGCAGCTCGACACTAGCGGGGGCTCAAGAGACCCAGTACTTC
few	TRBJ1-5	.	TRBV2	CASTWDGNQPQHF	TGTGCCAGCACCTGGGACGGGAATCAGCCCCAGCATTTT
once	TRBJ2-2	.	TRBV5-1	CASRDLGTWDTGELFF	TGCGCCAGCAGAGACCTTGGAACCTGGGACACCGGGGAGCTGTTTTTT
.	TRBJ2-2	.	TRBV10-2	CASSDSGVTGELFF	TGCGCCAGCAGTGATTCGGGGGTCACCGGGGAGCTGTTTTTT
.	TRBJ1-4	TRBD1	TRBV19	CASSMDRANEKLFF	TGTGCCAGTAGTATGGACAGGGCTAATGAAAAACTGTTTTTT
.	TRBJ1-6	TRBD1	TRBV6-5	CASSYGQGGSPLHF	TGTGCCAGCAGTTACGGACAGGGGGGATCACCCCTCCACTTT
.	TRBJ1-1	.	TRBV6-4	CASSGDGQTEAFF	TGTGCCAGCAGTGGGGACGGGCAGACTGAAGCTTTCTTT
.	TRBJ2-5	TRBD1	TRBV19	CASSIGQGRETQYF	TGTGCCAGTAGTATAGGACAGGGTAGAGAGACCCAGTACTTC
.	TRBJ2-5	.	TRBV14	CASSQTETQYF	TGTGCCAGCAGCCAAACAGAGACCCAGTACTTC
once	TRBJ2-2	TRBD1	TRBV5-1	CASSLDRDRVTGELFF	TGCGCCAGCAGCTTGGATCGGGACAGGGTAACCGGGGAGCTGTTTTTT
.	TRBJ1-6	.	TRBV2	CASSEAGAGNSPLHF	TGTGCCAGCAGTGAAGCCGGGGCCGGGAATTCACCCCTCCACTTT
.	TRBJ1-2	TRBD1	TRBV12-3/TRBV12-4	CASTPQGVYGYTF	TGTGCCAGCACCCCTCAGGGGGTTTATGGCTACACCTTC
.	TRBJ1-2	.	TRBV18	CASSLTTGSDGYTF	TGTGCCAGCTCACTAACAACAGGGAGCGATGGCTACACCTTC
.	TRBJ2-1	TRBD2	TRBV6-2/TRBV6-3	CASSSLLIAGVSNEQFF	TGTGCCAGCAGCTCCTTACTTATAGCGGGGGTTAGCAATGAGCAGTTCTTC
.	TRBJ2-4	.	TRBV28	CASRDGAKNIQYF	TGTGCCAGCCGCGATGGGGCCAAAAACATTCAGTACTTC
once	TRBJ1-6	.	TRBV5-1	CASSLEQSNSPLHF	TGCGCCAGCAGCTTGGAACAGTCTAATTCACCCCTCCACTTT
.	TRBJ2-1	TRBD2	TRBV5-1	CASSAGLAGGYSYNEQFF	TGCGCCAGCAGCGCGGGACTAGCGGGGGGCTATAGTTACAATGAGCAGTTCTTC
.	TRBJ1-1	.	TRBV5-1	CARTKTGNSAFF	TGCGCCAGAACCAAAACAGGGAATTCGGCTTTCTTT
few	TRBJ1-5	TRBD1	TRBV18	CASSPTGDQPQHF	TGTGCCAGCTCTCCGACAGGGGATCAGCCCCAGCATTTT